What follows is one T cell receptor beta chain and its context. Looked up from germline, CDR1 is LGHDT and CDR2 is YNNKEL (reference sequence). V shed 2 bases and J 6 bases; nucleotides not matched to a gene: 6. CDR3 size: 14 residues. This entry is derived from a study of patients and donors after allogeneic stem cell transplantation. In TCRdb, the RT-PCR reads were re-called with MiXCR into one record per CDR3 protein. The sample includes roughly 200,000 distinct CDR3 sequences, 38% of them seen just once. This clonotype was sampled from a human donor who was either an allogeneic HSCT recipient or a stem cell or donor lymphocyte infusion donor (not recorded which). It is not recorded whose cells these are; they may come from a transplant donor. Sequenced sample: blood, either unsorted or a sorted T cell fraction (not recorded which). The chain combines TRBV3-1 with TRBJ2-7, with 8 bases matching TRBD1. CDR3 bases: TGTGCCAGCAGCCAACGCGACAGGGGAGGCGAGCAGTACTTC. It codes for CASSQRDRGGEQYF.